The 27 T cell receptor beta chains below were found in one sample sequenced in a study of CD8+CD57+ T cells in acquired aplastic anemia. Genomic DNA acted as the template from which TCR beta VDJ combination and CDR3 sequence profiling were carried out. Via MiXCR, TCRdb re-called the reads, giving one row per CDR3 protein. The sample includes just over 400,000 distinct CDR3 sequences, roughly 68% of them seen just once. Sequencing was carried out using sorted CD4+, CD8+, or CD8+CD57+ T cells (not recorded which) from PBMCs. The receptors shown here come from a human donor in good health, serving as a control.

The CDR3 sequence is CASSQTLGLSDEQYF. The CDR3 DNA sequence: TGTGCCAGCAGCCAGACGTTGGGACTGTCTGACGAGCAGTACTTC. The chain recombines TRBV4-2 with TRBJ2-7; tentative D call: TRBD2 (6 bases). V lost 3 bases and J 5 bases, leaving 17 bases between the germline ends. The length of the CDR3 is 15 residues. Germline CDR1 and CDR2: LGHNA and YNFKEQ.

V and J are TRBV25-1 and TRBJ2-7, with 10 positions matching TRBD1. The ends lost 6 bases at V and 3 bases at J; junction bases unmatched: 8. There are 15 residues in the CDR3. Germline V gene sequence: CDR1 MGHDK, CDR2 SYGVNS. The CDR3 DNA is TGTGCCAGCAGCCCGGGACAGGGGATTCACTACGAGCAGTACTTC. Its protein is CASSPGQGIHYEQYF.

V is TRBV7-9 and J is TRBJ2-7; D is possibly TRBD1 (6 bases). Germline V gives CDR1 SEHNR, CDR2 FQNEAQ (reference sequence). Trimming stripped 3 bases from V and 6 bases from J, with 21 bases between. The CDR3 covers 16 residues. Here the CDR3 reads CASSLGPRGSSSEQYF. CDR3 bases: TGTGCCAGCAGCTTGGGACCCAGGGGTTCAAGCTCCGAGCAGTACTTC.

This clonotype was seen repeatedly, ten times or more. This chain links TRBV6-5 with TRBJ2-7, with D unclear. Trimming stripped 0 bases from V and 3 bases from J, with 12 bases between. The CDR3 is 15 amino acids. Germline lookup yields CDR1 MNHEY and CDR2 SVGAGI. CDR3 amino acids: CASSYSGRPDYEQYF. Here the CDR3 DNA reads TGTGCCAGCAGTTACTCCGGACGTCCGGACTACGAGCAGTACTTC.

The chain recombines TRBV12-3 or TRBV12-4 with TRBJ2-7, with 8 bases identical to TRBD1. The CDR3 is 13 residues long. V was clipped by 4 bases and J by 5 bases; unmatched bases: 4. CDR3: CASSYRGNDEQYF. The CDR3 coding sequence is TGTGCCAGCAGTTACAGGGGGAACGACGAGCAGTACTTC.

A note on this clonotype: It is unclear where the CDR3 begins or ends on the DNA, so no DNA is shown, and the CDR3 is as TCRdb lists it. This chain uses TRBV12-3 or TRBV12-4 with TRBJ1-6; TRBD1, the D gene given by the table, was not confirmed from the DNA. The CDR3 contains 23 residues when both ends are counted. The CDR3 sequence: CASSFYICSARDGRQAETSPLHF.

The gene calls are TRBV6-6 and TRBJ2-2; a weak D match, TRBD2 (7 bases). The length of the CDR3 is 17 residues. With 5 bases removed from V and 3 bases from J, the gap between germline ends came to 19 bases. CDR1 MNHNY and CDR2 SVGAGI come from the germline V gene (reference sequence). This CDR3 is CASSIPGGGVHTGELFF. The CDR3 bases are TGTGCCAGCAGTATCCCTGGAGGGGGGGTCCACACCGGGGAGCTGTTTTTT.

Turning to this clonotype: A junction boundary mismatches the germline segment, possibly from a read error. The chain joins TRBV7-6 to TRBJ2-7; TRBD1 or TRBD2 may be the D gene (7 bases each). The germline V gene has CDR1 SGHVS and CDR2 FNYEAQ. This CDR3 contains 13 residues. CDR3 in amino acids: CASSVDRDYGQYF. The DNA of the CDR3 is TGTGCCAGCAGCGTCGACAGGGACTACGGGCAGTACTTC.

The chain is built from TRBV5-4 and TRBJ2-1, with 9 bases that match TRBD2. Germline trimming cut 3 bases from V and 6 bases from J; bases unmatched to any gene: 7. The CDR3 extends over 15 amino acids. Germline loops: CDR1 SGHNT, CDR2 YYREEE (reference sequence). For the CDR3, the DNA is TGTGCCAGCAGCTCACGGGCGGGGGGGCCCAATGAGCAGTTCTTC. Translated: CASSSRAGGPNEQFF.

With respect to this clonotype: One end of the junction fails to match germline, which may point to a read error. The rearrangement uses TRBV7-4 and TRBJ2-5; D is unclear. Germline CDR1 reads SGHVT; CDR2 reads SQSDAQ. This CDR3 is 15 amino acids long. The CDR3 DNA reads TGTGCTAGCAGTCCAAAGTGCTCCCGAGAAGAGTCCCAGTACTTC. It translates to CASSPKCSREESQYF.

This clonotype was recorded only once. The chain combines TRBV5-1 with TRBJ2-3; D uncertain. Trimming took off 6 bases at V and 12 bases at J, with 17 bases between the two ends. Germline V gene sequence: CDR1 SGHRS, CDR2 YFSETQ. This CDR3 spans 12 amino acids. The DNA for the CDR3 is TGCGCCAGCACCTTTCTCAGTACCACTCAGTATTTT. It codes for CASTFLSTTQYF.

As for this clonotype: One junction end disagrees with the germline gene, perhaps due to a read error. The chain is built from TRBV10-3 and TRBJ2-2; D may be TRBD2 (5 bases). Looked up from germline, CDR1 is ENHRY and CDR2 is SYGVKD. This CDR3 is built from 15 residues. The CDR3 DNA follows: TGTGCCATCAGTGAGTCTATAATAACTACCGGGAAGCTGTTTTTT. This sequence encodes CAISESIITTGKLFF.

The rearrangement joins TRBV19 to TRBJ2-5; 8 bases align to TRBD2. The trim removed 1 base at V and 7 bases at J, leaving 5 bases unmatched. The CDR3 loop spans 14 amino acids. CDR1 is LNHDA, CDR2 SQIVND, per germline (reference sequence). The chain's CDR3 is CASSIAGGGWTQYF. The CDR3 DNA follows: TGTGCCAGTAGTATAGCGGGGGGGGGCTGGACCCAGTACTTC.

With respect to this clonotype: At one of its ends the junction is not consistent with the germline gene, which may arise from a read error. The chain uses TRBV7-2 and TRBJ2-5; D assignment may be TRBD1 or TRBD2 (5 bases each). CDR1 and CDR2 from the germline V gene are SGHTA and FQGNSA. The CDR3 is 11 residues long. CDR3: CASSPRDRPHF. CDR3 nucleotide sequence: TGTGCCAGCAGCCCCCGGGACCGCCCGCACTTC.

The V and J genes are TRBV12-3 or TRBV12-4 and TRBJ1-1; no reliable D call. The length of the CDR3 is 14 residues. The ends were cut back, 8 bases at V and 1 base at J, with 14 bases in the middle. The CDR3 here is CASSRARRNTEAFF. The CDR3 DNA is TGTGCCAGCTCCCGAGCCCGGAGGAACACTGAAGCTTTCTTT.

The chain carries TRBV4-1 and TRBJ1-2; 7 bases match TRBD1. V lost 4 bases to trimming and J lost 3 bases; unmatched junction nucleotides: 17. The CDR3 sequence is 18 residues long. Per the germline V gene, CDR1 is MGHRA and CDR2 is YSYEKL. The CDR3: CASSRDFRRQGIDYGYTF. The CDR3 bases are TGCGCCAGCAGCCGAGATTTCCGACGACAGGGCATTGACTATGGCTACACCTTC.

This clonotype occurred once. A much larger clone sits a single nucleotide away, making a read error possible. The chain is built from TRBV3-1 and TRBJ1-2; D is unresolved. The CDR3 has 14 residues. The germline V gene encodes CDR1 LGHDT and CDR2 YNNKEL (reference sequence). The V and J ends lost 2 bases and 2 bases respectively, with 9 bases between them. The CDR3 reads CASSQYGGNYGYTF. The CDR3 DNA follows: TGTGCCAGCAGCCAATACGGAGGGAACTATGGCTACACCTTC.

The rearrangement joins TRBV5-1 to TRBJ2-2; 10 bases are a match to TRBD2. CDR3 length equals 15 residues. Germline CDR1 and CDR2: SGHRS and YFSETQ. V was clipped by 2 bases and J by 6 bases; unmatched bases: 4. The CDR3 loop reads CASSFGTSAPGELFF. CDR3 nucleotides: TGCGCCAGCAGCTTCGGGACTAGCGCCCCCGGGGAGCTGTTTTTT.

The CDR3 coding sequence is TGTGCCAGCACCTTAGGGACAAATTCACCCCTCCACTTT. Translating it yields CASTLGTNSPLHF. J is TRBJ1-6 and V is TRBV6-6; D might be TRBD1 (6 bases). CDR3 size: 13 residues. Looked up from germline, CDR1 is MNHNY and CDR2 is SVGAGI (reference sequence). V shed 7 bases and J shed 7 bases, with 11 bases lying between them.

Remarks on this clonotype: Germline is not matched at one junction end, which may reflect a read error. This chain links TRBV2 with TRBJ2-7; D might be TRBD2 (6 bases). Germline V lookup: CDR1 SNHLY, CDR2 FYNNEI. This CDR3 spans 11 amino acids. The CDR3 DNA reads as TGTTCCAGCAGTGCGGGACACGAGCAGTACTTC. Translating gives CSSSAGHEQYF.

Concerning this clonotype: Here the CDR3 omits its conserved ending phenylalanine or tryptophan, so a read error is the likely source. The DNA is omitted, as the CDR3 cannot be located on it reliably, and the CDR3 follows TCRdb's listing. The rearrangement uses TRBV2 and TRBJ1-2; the tabulated D call, TRBD1, remains unverified against the DNA. CDR1 is SNHLY and CDR2 is FYNNEI in the germline V gene. The CDR3 spans 14 amino acids, including both terminal residues. The CDR3 loop is CASSPSGQTIGYAY.

With respect to this clonotype: The junction departs from germline at one end; a sequencing error may be responsible. The chain combines TRBV25-1 with TRBJ1-4; 8 bases are shared with TRBD1. The CDR3 length is 15 residues. CDR1 and CDR2 from the germline V gene are MGHDK and SYGVNS. The CDR3, as DNA: TGTGCCAGCAGTCAATACAGGGGGGACGTTCAGCCCCTGTTTTTT. Translating it yields CASSQYRGDVQPLFF.

For this clonotype: A read error may account for a junction end that differs from germline. The genes are TRBV5-1 and TRBJ1-6; D is undetermined. There are 16 residues in the CDR3. Germline V gives CDR1 SGHRS, CDR2 YFSETQ. CDR3 protein: CASSLDYSLSNSPLHF. In DNA, the CDR3 is TGTGCCAGCAGCCTAGACTATAGCCTAAGTAATTCACCCCTCCACTTT.

Regarding this clonotype: Because the CDR3 is missing its conserved closing phenylalanine or tryptophan, this is likely a read error. The DNA is omitted, as the CDR3 cannot be located on it reliably, and the CDR3 follows TCRdb's listing. The CDR3 sequence: CASSLVSGCENTEDFV. V is TRBV15 and J is TRBJ1-1; TRBD1, as called in the table, went unchecked against the DNA. The CDR3 sequence runs 16 residues, both termini included. Germline V gene data show CDR1 as LNHNV and CDR2 as YYDKDF (reference sequence).

In this sample, this clonotype turned up many times. The V and J genes are TRBV20-1 and TRBJ2-1, with 12 bases fitting TRBD2. This CDR3 region has 19 residues. The junction had 12 bases not matched to a gene; V was cut back by 3 bases and J by 0 bases. CDR1 is DFQATT and CDR2 is SNEGSKA in the germline V gene (reference sequence). CDR3 in amino acids: CSARSPGLAGSSSYNEQFF. The CDR3 DNA reads as TGCAGTGCTAGGTCCCCGGGACTAGCGGGTTCAAGCTCCTACAATGAGCAGTTCTTC.

The V and J genes are TRBV15 and TRBJ2-2; D tentatively reads TRBD1 or TRBD2 (7 bases each). CDR1 is LNHNV, CDR2 YYDKDF, per germline (reference sequence). The CDR3 is 15 residues long. V lost 4 bases and J 12 bases, leaving 21 bases between the germline ends. This chain's CDR3 is CATSTGGAGPEKLFF. DNA of the CDR3: TGTGCCACCAGCACAGGGGGGGCAGGCCCCGAAAAGCTGTTTTTT. The whole variable domain, remainder taken from reference TRBV15 and TRBJ2-2, is DAMVIQNPRYQVTQFGKPVTLSCSQTLNHNVMYWYQQKSSQAPKLLFHYYDKDFNNEADTPDNFQSRRPNTSFCFLDIRSPGLGDTAMYLCATSTGGAGPEKLFFGEGSRLTVL.

This clonotype showed up just once. The junction does not match germline at one end; this may be a read error. The rearrangement links TRBV7-9 to TRBJ1-5, with D unresolved. This CDR3 is 15 amino acids long. Per germline, CDR1 SEHNR and CDR2 FQNEAQ (reference sequence). CDR3 protein: CASSFTVRGEQYFHF. CDR3 bases: TGCGCCAGCAGCTTCACAGTTCGTGGCGAGCAGTACTTCCATTTT.